Each of the 6 T cell receptor beta chains below was sequenced from the same sample in a study of blood T cell repertoires in COVID-19. Assay: immunoSEQ multiplex PCR; the TCRdb copy retains only in-frame clones and omits some. The profile shows about 130,000 clones, around 87% of them singletons. The sequenced sample consisted of peripheral blood. All receptors derive from a woman aged 55-70 years with acute or convalescent COVID-19.

This clone was counted between two and nine times. This chain connects TRBV7-8 to TRBJ2-1, with 11 bases matching TRBD2. J was trimmed by 4 bases and V by 0 bases; bases with no gene match: 11. CDR1 is SGHVS, CDR2 FQNEAQ, per germline. CDR3 length equals 19 residues. CDR3 in amino acids: CASSLALGVGTSGYNEQFF. DNA of the CDR3: TGTGCCAGCAGCTTAGCGTTAGGGGTAGGGACTAGCGGTTACAATGAGCAGTTCTTC.

The chain recombines TRBV28 with TRBJ1-3; D is unresolved. The germline V gene encodes CDR1 MDHEN and CDR2 SYDVKM. Trimming shortened V by 2 bases and J by 0 bases, and 8 bases separated the two germline ends. CDR3 size: 15 residues. CDR3: CASSLRLASGNTIYF. In nucleotides, the CDR3 is TGTGCCAGCAGTTTAAGGCTAGCCTCTGGAAACACCATATATTTT.

The gene calls are TRBV5-1 and TRBJ1-2; no clear D gene. The CDR3 runs 14 residues. Per the germline V gene, CDR1 is SGHRS and CDR2 is YFSETQ. Trimming cost V 2 bases and J 1 base, with 9 bases left between them. CDR3 DNA sequence: TGCGCCAGCAGCTTCACAGACGGTAACTATGGCTACACCTTC. Its translation: CASSFTDGNYGYTF. Looking up the rest from reference TRBV5-1 and TRBJ1-2 gives the full variable domain: KAGVTQTPRYLIKTRGQQVTLSCSPISGHRSVSWYQQTPGQGLQFLFEYFSETQRNKGNFPGRFSGRQFSNSRSEMNVSTLELGDSALYLCASSFTDGNYGYTFGSGTRLTVV.

The chain carries TRBV19 and TRBJ2-3, with D tentatively TRBD1 (6 bases). This CDR3 contains 14 residues. The germline V gene has CDR1 LNHDA and CDR2 SQIVND (reference sequence). V lost 6 bases and J lost 5, with 15 bases in between. The CDR3 coding sequence is TGTGCCAGTAGCCAAGGGGGACACGGAGATACGCAGTATTTT. This translates into CASSQGGHGDTQYF. Full variable domain (outside the CDR3, taken from reference TRBV19 and TRBJ2-3): DGGITQSPKYLFRKEGQNVTLSCEQNLNHDAMYWYRQDPGQGLRLIYYSQIVNDFQKGDIAEGYSVSREKKESFPLTVTSAQKNPTAFYLCASSQGGHGDTQYFGPGTRLTVL.

The chain carries TRBV6-1 and TRBJ1-1; no clear D gene. The CDR3 has 13 residues. Germline V CDR1 and CDR2: MNHNS, SASEGT. Trimming cost V 3 bases and J 1 base, with 6 bases left between them. CDR3 in DNA: TGTGCCAGCAGTGAGACTAAGAACACTGAAGCTTTCTTT. Translating it yields CASSETKNTEAFF.

The chain has TRBV20-1 and TRBJ2-1, with a tentative D call TRBD1 (5 bases). The CDR3 has 11 residues. The V end was cut by 6 bases, the J end by 3 bases, with 6 bases between. Germline CDR1 reads DFQATT; CDR2 reads SNEGSKA (reference sequence). The CDR3 spells CSAGLYNEQFF. For the CDR3, the DNA is TGCAGTGCGGGGCTCTACAATGAGCAGTTCTTC.